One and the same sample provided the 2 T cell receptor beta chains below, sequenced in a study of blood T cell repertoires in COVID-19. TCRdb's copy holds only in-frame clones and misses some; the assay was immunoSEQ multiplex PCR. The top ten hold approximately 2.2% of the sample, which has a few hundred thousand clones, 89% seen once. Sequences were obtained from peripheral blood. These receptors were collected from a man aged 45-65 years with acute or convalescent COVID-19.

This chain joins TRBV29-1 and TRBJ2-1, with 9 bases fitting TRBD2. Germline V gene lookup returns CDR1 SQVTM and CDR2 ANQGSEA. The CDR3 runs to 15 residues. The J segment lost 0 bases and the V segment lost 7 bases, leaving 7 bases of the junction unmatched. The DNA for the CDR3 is TGCAGCGCCGACCCGCGGGGGGGCTCCTACAATGAGCAGTTCTTC. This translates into CSADPRGGSYNEQFF.

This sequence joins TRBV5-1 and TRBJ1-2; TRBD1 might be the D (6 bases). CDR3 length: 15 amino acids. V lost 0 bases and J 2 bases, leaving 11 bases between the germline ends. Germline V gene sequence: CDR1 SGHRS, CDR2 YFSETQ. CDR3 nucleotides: TGCGCCAGCAGCTTGGCCGGGGGGCGAAACTATGGCTACACCTTC. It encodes CASSLAGGRNYGYTF.